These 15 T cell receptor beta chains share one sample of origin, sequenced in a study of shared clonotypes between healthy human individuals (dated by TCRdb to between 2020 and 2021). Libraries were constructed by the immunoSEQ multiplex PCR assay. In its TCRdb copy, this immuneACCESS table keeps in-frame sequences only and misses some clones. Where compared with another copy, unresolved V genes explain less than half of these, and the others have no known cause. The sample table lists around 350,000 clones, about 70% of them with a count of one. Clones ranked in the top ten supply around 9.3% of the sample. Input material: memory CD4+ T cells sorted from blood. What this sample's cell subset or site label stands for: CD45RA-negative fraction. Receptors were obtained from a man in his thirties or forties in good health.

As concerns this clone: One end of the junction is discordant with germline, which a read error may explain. The DNA of the CDR3 is TGTGCCAGCAGCCTAGCGGGAACCACCGGGGAGCTGTTTTTT. It specifies CASSLAGTTGELFF. The V gene is TRBV7-9, the J gene TRBJ2-2; 9 positions match TRBD2. The germline CDR1 and CDR2 sequences are SEHNR and FQNEAQ (reference sequence). CDR3 length: 14 residues. The full variable domain, completed using reference TRBV7-9 and TRBJ2-2, is DTGVSQNPRHKITKRGQNVTFRCDPISEHNRLYWYRQTLGQGPEFLTYFQNEAQLEKSRLLSDRFSAERPKGSFSTLEIQRTEQGDSAMYLCASSLAGTTGELFFGEGSRLTVL.

Written as DNA, the CDR3 is TGTGCCAGCAGCATCCGACAGGGGGGGAACACTGAAGCTTTCTTT. Its translation is CASSIRQGGNTEAFF. The gene calls are TRBV7-2 and TRBJ1-1; the match to TRBD1 covers 9 bases. This CDR3 spans 15 amino acids. Germline V gives CDR1 SGHTA, CDR2 FQGNSA. J was trimmed by 1 base and V by 5 bases; bases with no gene match: 5.

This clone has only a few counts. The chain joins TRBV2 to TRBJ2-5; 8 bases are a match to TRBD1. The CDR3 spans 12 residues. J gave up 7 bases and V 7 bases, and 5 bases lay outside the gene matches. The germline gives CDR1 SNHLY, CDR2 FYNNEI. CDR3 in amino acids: CASNLQGGTQYF. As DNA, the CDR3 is TGTGCCAGCAACCTACAGGGGGGGACCCAGTACTTC.

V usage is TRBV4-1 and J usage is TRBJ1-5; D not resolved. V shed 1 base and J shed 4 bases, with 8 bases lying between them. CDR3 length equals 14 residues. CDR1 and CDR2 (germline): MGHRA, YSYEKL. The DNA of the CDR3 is TGCGCCAGCAGCCAAGCAAGGAGAAATCAGCCCCAGCATTTT. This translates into CASSQARRNQPQHF.

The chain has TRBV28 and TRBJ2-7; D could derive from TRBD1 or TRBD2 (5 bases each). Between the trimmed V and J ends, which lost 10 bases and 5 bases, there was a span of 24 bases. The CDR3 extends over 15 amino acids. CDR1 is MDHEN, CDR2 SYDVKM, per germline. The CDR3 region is CAIRSSTKVGHEQYF. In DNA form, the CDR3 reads TGTGCCATCCGCTCCTCGACAAAGGTGGGACACGAGCAGTACTTC.

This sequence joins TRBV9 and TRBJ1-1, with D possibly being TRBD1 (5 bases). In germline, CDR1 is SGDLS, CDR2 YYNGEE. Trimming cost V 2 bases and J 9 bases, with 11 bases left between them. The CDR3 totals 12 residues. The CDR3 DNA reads TGTGCCAGCAGCGTGGGGACCGACAAAGCTTTCTTT. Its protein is CASSVGTDKAFF. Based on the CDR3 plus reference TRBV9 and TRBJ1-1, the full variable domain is DSGVTQTPKHLITATGQRVTLRCSPRSGDLSVYWYQQSLDQGLQFLIQYYNGEERAKGNILERFSAQQFPDLHSELNLSSLELGDSALYFCASSVGTDKAFFGQGTRLTVV.

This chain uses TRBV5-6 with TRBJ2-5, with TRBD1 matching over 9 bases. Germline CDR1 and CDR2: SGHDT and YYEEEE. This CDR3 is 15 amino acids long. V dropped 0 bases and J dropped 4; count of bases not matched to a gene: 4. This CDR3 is CASSLDRGRGETQYF. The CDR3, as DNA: TGTGCCAGCAGCTTGGACAGGGGGCGCGGAGAGACCCAGTACTTC.

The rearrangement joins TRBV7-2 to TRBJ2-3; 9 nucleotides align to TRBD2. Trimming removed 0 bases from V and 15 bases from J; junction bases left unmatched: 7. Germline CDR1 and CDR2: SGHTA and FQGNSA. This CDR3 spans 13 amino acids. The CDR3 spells CASSLALGTSNYF. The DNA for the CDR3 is TGTGCCAGCAGCTTAGCGCTCGGGACTAGCAACTATTTT.

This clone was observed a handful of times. Here the CDR3 reads CASSLVEGGGYNEQFF. In DNA, the CDR3 is TGTGCCAGCAGCTTAGTTGAGGGGGGCGGGTACAATGAGCAGTTCTTC. V usage is TRBV7-2 and J usage is TRBJ2-1, with D perhaps matching TRBD1 or TRBD2 (6 bases each). V was trimmed by 1 base and J by 4 bases, leaving 14 bases between them. Per germline, CDR1 SGHTA and CDR2 FQGNSA. CDR3 length: 16 amino acids.

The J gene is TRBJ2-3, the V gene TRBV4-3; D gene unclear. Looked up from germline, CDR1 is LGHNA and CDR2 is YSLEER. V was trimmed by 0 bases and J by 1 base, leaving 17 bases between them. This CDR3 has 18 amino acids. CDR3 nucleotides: TGCGCCAGCAGCCAAGAATTCGCACCAAGCGCTCGCACAGATACGCAGTATTTT. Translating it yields CASSQEFAPSARTDTQYF.

CDR3 sequence reads: CASSSHTLASSSYNEQFF. In DNA form, the CDR3 reads TGTGCCAGCAGCTCACACACACTAGCGTCGAGCTCCTACAATGAGCAGTTCTTC. This chain joins TRBV7-9 and TRBJ2-1, with 7 nucleotides matching TRBD2. The CDR3 covers 18 residues. Germline values: CDR1 SEHNR, CDR2 FQNEAQ (reference sequence). Losses at the gene ends were 4 bases for V and 0 bases for J; bases not matched to a gene: 12.

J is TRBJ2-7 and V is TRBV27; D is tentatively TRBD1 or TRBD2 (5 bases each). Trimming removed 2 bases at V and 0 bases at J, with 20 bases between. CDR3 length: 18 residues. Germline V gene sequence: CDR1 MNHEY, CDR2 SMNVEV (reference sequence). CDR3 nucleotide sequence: TGTGCCAGCAGTTTAGGAGAGGGGCAGGCACCACGCTCCTACGAGCAGTACTTC. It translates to CASSLGEGQAPRSYEQYF.

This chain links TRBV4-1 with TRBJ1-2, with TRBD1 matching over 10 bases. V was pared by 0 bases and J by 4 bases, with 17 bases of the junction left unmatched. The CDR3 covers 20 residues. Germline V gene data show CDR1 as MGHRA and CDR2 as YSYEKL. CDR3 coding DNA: TGCGCCAGCAGCCAAGATATCGCGGGGACAGGGGCAATTATAGGCTATGGCTACACCTTC. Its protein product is CASSQDIAGTGAIIGYGYTF.

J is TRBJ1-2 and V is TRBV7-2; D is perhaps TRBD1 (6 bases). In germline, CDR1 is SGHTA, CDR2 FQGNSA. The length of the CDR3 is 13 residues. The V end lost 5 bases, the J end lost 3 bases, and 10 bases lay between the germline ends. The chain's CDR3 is CASSPDSYYGYTF. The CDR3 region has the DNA TGTGCCAGCAGCCCGGACAGCTACTATGGCTACACCTTC.

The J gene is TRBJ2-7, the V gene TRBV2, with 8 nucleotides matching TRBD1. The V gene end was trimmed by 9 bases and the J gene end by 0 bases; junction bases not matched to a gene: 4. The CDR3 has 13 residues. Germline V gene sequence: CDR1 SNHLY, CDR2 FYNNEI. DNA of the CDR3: TGTGCCAGTAGGACAGGGAGCTCCTACGAGCAGTACTTC. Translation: CASRTGSSYEQYF.